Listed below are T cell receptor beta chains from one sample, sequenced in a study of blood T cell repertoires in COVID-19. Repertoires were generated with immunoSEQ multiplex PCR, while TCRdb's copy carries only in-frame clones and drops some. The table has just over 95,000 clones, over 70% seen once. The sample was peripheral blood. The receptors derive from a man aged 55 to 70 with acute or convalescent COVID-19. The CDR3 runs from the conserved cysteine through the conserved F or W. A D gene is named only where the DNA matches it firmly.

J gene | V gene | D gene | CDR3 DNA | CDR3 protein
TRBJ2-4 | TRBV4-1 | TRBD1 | TGCGCCAGCAGCCAAGAACAATTTACAGGGGGCCTTTTGAACTTC | CASSQEQFTGGLLNF
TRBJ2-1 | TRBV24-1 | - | TGTGCCACCAGTTCTCCAGGGCGTACAGGGTACCTGTTCTTC | CATSSPGRTGYLFF
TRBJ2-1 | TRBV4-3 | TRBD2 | TGCGCCAGCAGCTATGAAGGGACTAGCGGGAGTAGGGGTGAGCAGTTCTTC | CASSYEGTSGSRGEQFF
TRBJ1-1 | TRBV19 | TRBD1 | TGTGCCAGTAGTGGGGACAGGAGGATAGGAAAGGAAGCTTTCTTT | CASSGDRRIGKEAFF
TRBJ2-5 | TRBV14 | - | TGTGCCAGCAGCCAAGAGGGGTCCGGGAGAGAACAAGAGACCCAGTACTTC | CASSQEGSGREQETQYF
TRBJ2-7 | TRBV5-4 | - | TGTGCCAGCAGCTTGGAAGGGTTTGAGGGAGAAGAGTACTTC | CASSLEGFEGEEYF
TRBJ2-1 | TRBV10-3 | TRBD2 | TGTGCCATCATGGGAGGGAACAATGAGCAGTTCTTC | CAIMGGNNEQFF
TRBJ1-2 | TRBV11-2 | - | TGTGCCAGCAGCTCCCTGGACGGGAAGAACTATGGCTACACCTTC | CASSSLDGKNYGYTF
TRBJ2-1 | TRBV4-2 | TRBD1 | TGTGCCAGCAGCCAAGCGGACAGGGACTACAATGAGCAGTTCTTC | CASSQADRDYNEQFF
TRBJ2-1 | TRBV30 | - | TGTGCCTGGAGCGGGGACTTACTCGGGGAGCAGTTCTTC | CAWSGDLLGEQFF